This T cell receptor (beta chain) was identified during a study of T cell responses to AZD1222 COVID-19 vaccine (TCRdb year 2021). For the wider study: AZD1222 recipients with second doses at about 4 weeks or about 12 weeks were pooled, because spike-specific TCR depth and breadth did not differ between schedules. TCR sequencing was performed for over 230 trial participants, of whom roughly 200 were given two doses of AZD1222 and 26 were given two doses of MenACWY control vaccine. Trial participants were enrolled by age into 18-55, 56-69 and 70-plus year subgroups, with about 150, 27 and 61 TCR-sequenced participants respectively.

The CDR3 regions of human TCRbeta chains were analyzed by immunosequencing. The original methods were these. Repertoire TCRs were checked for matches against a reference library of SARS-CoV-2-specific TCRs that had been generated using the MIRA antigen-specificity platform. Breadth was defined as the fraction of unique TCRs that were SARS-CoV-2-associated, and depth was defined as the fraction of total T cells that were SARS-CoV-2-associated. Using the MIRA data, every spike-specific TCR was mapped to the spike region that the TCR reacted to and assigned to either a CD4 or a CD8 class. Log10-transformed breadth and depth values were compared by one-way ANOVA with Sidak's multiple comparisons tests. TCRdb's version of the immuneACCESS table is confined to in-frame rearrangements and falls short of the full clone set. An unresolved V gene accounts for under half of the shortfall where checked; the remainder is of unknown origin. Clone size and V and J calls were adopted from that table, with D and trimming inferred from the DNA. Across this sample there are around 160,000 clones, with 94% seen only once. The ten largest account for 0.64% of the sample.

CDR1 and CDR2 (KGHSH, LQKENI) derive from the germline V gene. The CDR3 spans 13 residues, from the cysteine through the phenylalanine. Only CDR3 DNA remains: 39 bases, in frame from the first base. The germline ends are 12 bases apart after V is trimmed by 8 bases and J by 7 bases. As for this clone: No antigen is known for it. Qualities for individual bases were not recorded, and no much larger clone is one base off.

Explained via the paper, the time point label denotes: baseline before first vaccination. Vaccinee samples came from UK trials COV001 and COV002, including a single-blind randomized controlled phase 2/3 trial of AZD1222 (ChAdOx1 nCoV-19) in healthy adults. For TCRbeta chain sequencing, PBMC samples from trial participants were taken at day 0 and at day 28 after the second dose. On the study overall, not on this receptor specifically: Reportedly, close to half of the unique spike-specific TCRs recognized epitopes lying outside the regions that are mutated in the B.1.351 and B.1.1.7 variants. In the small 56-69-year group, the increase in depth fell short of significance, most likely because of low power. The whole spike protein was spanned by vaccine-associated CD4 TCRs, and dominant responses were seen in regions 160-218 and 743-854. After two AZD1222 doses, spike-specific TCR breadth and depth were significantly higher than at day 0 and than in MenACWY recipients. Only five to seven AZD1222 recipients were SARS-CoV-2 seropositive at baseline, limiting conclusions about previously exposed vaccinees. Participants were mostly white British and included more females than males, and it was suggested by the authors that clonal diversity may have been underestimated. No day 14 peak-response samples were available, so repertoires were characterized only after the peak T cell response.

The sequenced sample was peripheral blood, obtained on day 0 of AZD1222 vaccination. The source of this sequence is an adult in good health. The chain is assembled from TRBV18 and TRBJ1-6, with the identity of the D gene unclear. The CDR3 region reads CASRSLPNSPLHF. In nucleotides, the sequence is TGTGCCAGCCGAAGCCTCCCGAATTCACCCCTCCACTTT.